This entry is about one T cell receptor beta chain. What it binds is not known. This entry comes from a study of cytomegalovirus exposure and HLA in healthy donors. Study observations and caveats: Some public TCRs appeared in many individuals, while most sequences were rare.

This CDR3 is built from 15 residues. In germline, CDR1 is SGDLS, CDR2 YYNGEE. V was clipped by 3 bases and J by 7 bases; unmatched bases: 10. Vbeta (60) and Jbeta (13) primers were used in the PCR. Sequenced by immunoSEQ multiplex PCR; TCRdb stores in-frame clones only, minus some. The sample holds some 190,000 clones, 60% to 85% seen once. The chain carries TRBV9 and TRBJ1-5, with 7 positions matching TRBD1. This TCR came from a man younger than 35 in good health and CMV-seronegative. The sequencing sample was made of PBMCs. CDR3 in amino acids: CASSGGEGGGQPQHF. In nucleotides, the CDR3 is TGTGCCAGCAGCGGCGGAGAAGGGGGCGGCCAGCCCCAGCATTTT.